The next 4 T cell receptor beta chains were all read from a single sample in a study of T cell responses to AZD1222 COVID-19 vaccine. Only in-frame clones appear in the TCRdb table, and some are missing; sequencing was by immunoSEQ multiplex PCR. This sample has about 140,000 clones, with about 87% found just once. The sequenced sample was peripheral blood, obtained on day 0 of AZD1222 vaccination. The source of these receptors is an adult in good health.

The chain is built from TRBV5-1 and TRBJ2-2; 8 bases agree with TRBD2. The V gene's germline CDR1 is SGHRS and CDR2 YFSETQ. V dropped 6 bases and J dropped 6; count of bases not matched to a gene: 7. The CDR3 runs 14 residues. In DNA form, the CDR3 reads TGCGCCAGCACCGAGCCGGGGGGGTCCGGGGAGCTGTTTTTT. This translates into CASTEPGGSGELFF.

This clone was detected once. The rearrangement uses TRBV27 and TRBJ2-7; no definite D call. Trimming removed 5 bases from V and 4 bases from J, with 15 bases in between. Germline V gives CDR1 MNHEY, CDR2 SMNVEV (reference sequence). The CDR3 is 14 residues long. The DNA of the CDR3 is TGTGCCAGCAGTCCCATATTCGGGCCTTACGAGCAGTACTTC. It specifies CASSPIFGPYEQYF.

There are a few counts of this clone. The chain uses TRBV5-1 and TRBJ1-4; no clear D. V was cut by 4 bases and J by 8 bases, with 12 bases left in between. The CDR3 totals 13 residues. Germline CDR1 SGHRS, CDR2 YFSETQ. The CDR3 reads CASSPGVSEKLFF. CDR3 bases: TGCGCCAGCAGCCCGGGAGTCTCAGAAAAACTGTTTTTT.

The rearrangement joins TRBV18 to TRBJ2-4; a weak D match, TRBD1 (7 bases). With 0 bases removed from V and 5 bases from J, the gap between germline ends came to 11 bases. The CDR3 covers 15 residues. The germline CDR1 and CDR2 sequences are KGHSH and LQKENI. CDR3 sequence: CASSPPRGQQNIQYF. CDR3 DNA sequence: TGTGCCAGCTCACCACCGCGGGGACAGCAAAACATTCAGTACTTC.